These 25 T cell receptor beta chains were sequenced from one sample in a study of CXCR3-negative and CXCR3-positive naive CD8 T cells. Their cognate antigens are unknown. UMI-tagged TRB cDNA libraries were built via 5' RACE. No DNA is given; TCRdb re-called the 5' RACE reads and lists each CDR3 protein once. This sample's table reports about 98,000 distinct CDR3 sequences. Findings and caveats of the study: Greater hydrophobicity was found in TRB CDR3s of CXCR3-positive naive cells than of CXCR3-negative naive cells.

The sequenced material came from naive CXCR3+ CD8+ T cells from blood. Subset specified: CD45RO-CCR7+CD27+CD95- naive CD8+ T cells expressing CXCR3 (TNR3+). These receptors all come from a human donor in good health. Some clones in this sample may be carry-over from other donors' samples.

J is TRBJ2-3 and V is TRBV5-4; TCRdb outputs TRBD2, but without DNA this stays unchecked. The CDR3 loop spans 19 amino acids. Germline assignment: CDR1 SGHNT and CDR2 YYREEE (reference sequence). CDR3 residues: CASSLDPSGGWASTDTQYF.

V is TRBV29-1 and J is TRBJ2-2; the TCRdb call, TRBD2, lacks DNA for checking. The CDR3 spans 15 residues. Germline V gives CDR1 SQVTM, CDR2 ANQGSEA. The CDR3 loop reads CSVPGLAANTGELFF.

The rearrangement links TRBV6-6 to TRBJ2-1; TCRdb names TRBD2, which stays unverified in the absence of DNA. Germline-derived CDR1 and CDR2 are MNHNY and SVGAGI (reference sequence). The CDR3 has 16 amino acids. The CDR3 is CASSSQRGGQENEQFF.

The chain combines TRBV5-1 with TRBJ1-2. The CDR3 runs 13 residues. Per germline, CDR1 SGHRS and CDR2 YFSETQ. The CDR3 loop reads CASSWDGDYGYTF.

The J gene is TRBJ2-7, the V gene TRBV3-1. Germline lookup yields CDR1 LGHDT and CDR2 YNNKEL (reference sequence). This CDR3 is built from 14 residues. CDR3 loop: CASSQDGRTYEQYF.

This chain links TRBV5-8 with TRBJ2-1. The CDR3 extends over 15 amino acids. Germline assignment: CDR1 SGHTS and CDR2 YDEGEE. The CDR3 sequence: CASSLQFSSYNEQFF.

The chain carries TRBV5-5 and TRBJ1-1. The CDR3 consists of 14 residues. The germline V gene has CDR1 SGHKS and CDR2 YYEKEE (reference sequence). CDR3 sequence: CASHYQTVNTEAFF.

This rearrangement joins TRBV4-2 to TRBJ1-3. This CDR3 is built from 15 residues. Germline V lookup: CDR1 LGHNA, CDR2 YNFKEQ. CDR3 region: CASSQARISGNTIYF.

V is TRBV12-3 or TRBV12-4 and J is TRBJ1-1. The CDR3 is made up of 18 amino acids. The CDR3: CASSFADYWGTRNTEAFF.

V and J are TRBV6-6 and TRBJ2-3; TCRdb picks TRBD1, but there is no DNA to check that call. This CDR3 has 18 residues. Germline loops: CDR1 MNHNY, CDR2 SVGAGI (reference sequence). The CDR3 loop reads CASSYPMTDRESTDRQYF.

The rearrangement uses TRBV5-5 and TRBJ2-7; TCRdb calls TRBD1, which cannot be checked without DNA. This CDR3 is built from 14 residues. Germline CDR1 is SGHKS and CDR2 is YYEKEE (reference sequence). The CDR3 spells CASSLGQLNYEQYF.

This chain links TRBV2 with TRBJ2-7. Germline lookup yields CDR1 SNHLY and CDR2 FYNNEI. The CDR3 loop spans 13 amino acids. The CDR3 loop reads CASSTFIQSEEYF.

This chain connects TRBV27 to TRBJ1-5; TCRdb gives TRBD1 as the D gene, but with no DNA this cannot be confirmed. CDR1 is MNHEY, CDR2 SMNVEV, per germline (reference sequence). The CDR3 is 14 residues long. This CDR3 is CASSIRGNNQPQHF.

V gene TRBV5-6 combines with J gene TRBJ2-5; TCRdb indicates TRBD1, and absent DNA this call remains unverified. The germline gives CDR1 SGHDT, CDR2 YYEEEE. The CDR3 runs to 17 residues. The CDR3 spells CASSAGTGFYFQETQYF. The complete variable domain, with remaining parts taken from reference TRBV5-6 and TRBJ2-5, reads DAGVTQSPTHLIKTRGQQVTLRCSPKSGHDTVSWYQQALGQGPQFIFQYYEEEERQRGNFPDRFSGHQFPNYSSELNVNALLLGDSALYLCASSAGTGFYFQETQYFGPGTRLLVL.

This chain connects TRBV11-2 to TRBJ2-7; TCRdb lists TRBD1, though no DNA is available to test this call. The CDR3 is 13 amino acids. CDR1 is SGHAT and CDR2 is FQNNGV in the germline V gene. The CDR3 loop reads CASSLEPGYEQYF.

The V call is TRBV15, the J call TRBJ2-2. CDR1 and CDR2 (germline): LNHNV, YYDKDF (reference sequence). The CDR3 is 16 residues long. The CDR3 loop reads CATSRAHGDGTGELFF.

This chain joins TRBV19 and TRBJ2-1; TCRdb's D call of TRBD1 is untestable without DNA. The germline V gene encodes CDR1 LNHDA and CDR2 SQIVND (reference sequence). This CDR3 has 12 residues. The CDR3 spells CATWTGRDEQFF.

The chain carries TRBV9 and TRBJ2-7; with no DNA, the TCRdb D assignment of TRBD1 cannot be verified. The CDR3 totals 14 residues. Per germline, CDR1 SGDLS and CDR2 YYNGEE. CDR3 protein: CASSVGGRSYEQYF.

The chain carries TRBV27 and TRBJ2-1; checking the TCRdb D call of TRBD2 is not possible without DNA. Germline V gene data show CDR1 as MNHEY and CDR2 as SMNVEV (reference sequence). This CDR3 contains 14 residues. CDR3 residues: CASKGLAGLNEQFF.

V usage is TRBV27 and J usage is TRBJ1-2; as DNA is missing, the TRBD1 call by TCRdb cannot be tested. The CDR3 contains 16 residues. Germline CDR1 reads MNHEY; CDR2 reads SMNVEV (reference sequence). CDR3 loop: CASSFSPTGFNYGYTF.

The chain couples TRBV28 to TRBJ2-1; the D gene TCRdb calls, TRBD2, cannot be checked with no DNA. Germline assignment: CDR1 MDHEN and CDR2 SYDVKM. This CDR3 spans 15 amino acids. CDR3 sequence reads: CASSPWTEGGHEQFF. Variable domain in full (rest from reference TRBV28 and TRBJ2-1): DVKVTQSSRYLVKRTGEKVFLECVQDMDHENMFWYRQDPGLGLRLIYFSYDVKMKEKGDIPEGYSVSREKKERFSLILESASTNQTSMYLCASSPWTEGGHEQFFGPGTRLTVL.

This chain links TRBV7-9 with TRBJ2-5; TCRdb's assignment of TRBD1 cannot be checked, as there is no DNA. CDR1 SEHNR and CDR2 FQNEAQ come from the germline V gene (reference sequence). The CDR3 has 15 amino acids. The CDR3 loop reads CASSLAGQGQETQYF.

The V call is TRBV12-3 or TRBV12-4, the J call TRBJ1-1; lacking DNA, the TRBD1 call made by TCRdb goes unchecked. There are 18 residues in the CDR3. The CDR3 sequence is CASSSFGGLHERNTEAFF.

The chain joins TRBV12-3 or TRBV12-4 to TRBJ2-1; TCRdb proposes TRBD2, but this gene call is untestable without DNA. This CDR3 contains 12 residues. The CDR3 loop reads CASSLTRVEQFF.

CDR3 residues: CASSLRGADFYETQYF. The rearrangement joins TRBV11-3 to TRBJ2-5; TCRdb proposes TRBD1, but this gene call is untestable without DNA. This CDR3 is 16 amino acids long. In germline, CDR1 is SGHNT, CDR2 YENEEA.